A selection of T cell receptor beta chains follows, all from one sample in a study of blood T cell repertoires in COVID-19. TCRdb's table, derived via immunoSEQ multiplex PCR, lists solely in-frame clones and lacks some. In the table there are under 200,000 clones, around 89% of which are singletons. Sample: peripheral blood. These receptors originate from a man aged 50 to 60 who had recovered from COVID-19. Each CDR3 is given with its conserved first and last residue.

v_call	j_call	cdr3_aa
TRBV5-4	TRBJ2-2	CASSLGAANTGELFF
TRBV29-1	TRBJ1-5	CSVITAEFNQPQHF
TRBV11-2	TRBJ2-3	CASSSGLAENTQYF
TRBV24-1	TRBJ1-2	CATSDRTGGYTF
TRBV6-5	TRBJ2-1	CASRTGGSSYNEQFF
TRBV6-5	TRBJ1-2	CASSLSNRVEGYTF
TRBV11-2	TRBJ2-7	CASSSLKSNLGVYEQYF
TRBV6-5	TRBJ2-2	CASSRDSSNTGELFF
TRBV19	TRBJ1-1	CASSLRRDMNTEAFF
TRBV5-6	TRBJ2-3	CASSLARQGRGTQYF
TRBV30	TRBJ2-7	CAWSNPATGRNEQYF
TRBV4-3	TRBJ2-1	CASSPDGGPSNEQFF
TRBV9	TRBJ2-7	CASSPGPGQGNEQYF
TRBV24-1	TRBJ2-5	CATSRQERWIETQYF
TRBV27	TRBJ2-3	CASTGQGAGADTQYF
TRBV3-1/TRBV3-2	TRBJ1-5	CASSYRDERGSSNQPQHF
TRBV28	TRBJ2-5	CASSLSGGGWETQYF
TRBV7-9	TRBJ2-1	CASSPRLASSYNEQFF
TRBV28	TRBJ1-5	CASTTGGWGYSNQPQHF
TRBV19	TRBJ2-3	CASSTLGDTQYF
TRBV2	TRBJ2-7	CATSGSYEQYF
TRBV3-1/TRBV3-2	TRBJ2-5	CASSQQAGPRWAQYF
TRBV6-5	TRBJ1-1	CASSYGTGLAAFF
TRBV27	TRBJ2-7	CASSLSGLADLEQYF
TRBV18	TRBJ1-1	CASSAGGANTEAFF
TRBV19	TRBJ2-5	CASSTLEGRETQYF
TRBV18	TRBJ2-5	CASSPNRGQETQYF
TRBV14	TRBJ2-1	CASSLVGLAEDNEQFF
TRBV28	TRBJ2-7	CASISGGNGGGPSYEQYF
TRBV18	TRBJ2-2	CASSPPGRDGTGELFF
TRBV5-1	TRBJ1-1	CASSLTGGIMNTEAFF
TRBV5-5	TRBJ2-7	CASSLGLAGESYEQYF
TRBV27	TRBJ2-3	CASSLSAGTDTQYF
TRBV25-1	TRBJ2-3	CASSGEQGALRTDTQYF
TRBV4-3	TRBJ2-1	CASSLFHRGLGDNEQFF
TRBV11-2	TRBJ2-7	CASSQGGFYEQYF
TRBV3-1/TRBV3-2	TRBJ1-4	CASSQGATTNEKLFF
TRBV6-5	TRBJ2-2	CASSFGTGDGELFF
TRBV6-5	TRBJ2-7	CASSYSAGGSYEQYF
TRBV7-3	TRBJ2-5	CASSPQGAGLPQETQYF
TRBV27	TRBJ1-1	CASRVQGRNTEAFF
TRBV28	TRBJ1-2	CASSLPGIEGYTF
TRBV7-8	TRBJ2-2	CASSLAGQGRTGELFF
TRBV16	TRBJ1-3	CASSQSLSRDRLDGNTIYF
TRBV7-3	TRBJ1-1	CASSFLGQGKAFF
TRBV2	TRBJ2-5	CASSRQAETQYF
TRBV11-2	TRBJ2-1	CASSLEILLAAYNEQFF
TRBV25-1	TRBJ1-2	CASSVTGTHGYTF
TRBV7-3	TRBJ2-3	CASSLAGIMTDTQYF
TRBV12-3/TRBV12-4	TRBJ2-7	CASSLSGVEQYF
TRBV19	TRBJ2-3	CASRDSGGWTDTQYF
TRBV6-5	TRBJ1-1	CASNRGTEAFF
TRBV6-4	TRBJ2-2	CASSDSGTVNTGELFF